This record covers a single TCR beta chain. The record originates from a study of monozygotic twins with cystic fibrosis. The length of the CDR3 is 15 residues. Trimming stripped 2 bases from V and 4 bases from J, with 14 bases between. CDR1 is KGHSH, CDR2 LQKENI, per germline. Generated by immunoSEQ multiplex PCR, the TCRdb table keeps only in-frame clones and is missing some. The profile covers 7,100 or so clones, with over 85% appearing a single time and approximately 0.58% taken by the ten largest. The J gene is TRBJ1-1, the V gene TRBV18; D is undetermined. The sample consisted of blood. This receptor was obtained from a boy aged 2 to 10 with cystic fibrosis. DNA for the CDR3: TGTGCCAGCTCACCAAACAGTGCTGTGGGCACTGAAGCTTTCTTT. Protein product: CASSPNSAVGTEAFF.